This T cell receptor (beta chain) was retrieved from a study of circulating CD8 cells and anti-PD-1 response in melanoma. About the research overall: Of approximately 13 patients, seven got anti-PD-1 first and six had prior therapy.

A word on this clonotype: Its antigen is undetermined. Since a much larger clone is just one base distant, this may be a read error. The conserved phenylalanine or tryptophan normally closing the CDR3 is absent here, so this likely arose from a read error.

Four subsets defined by PD-1 and/or TIGIT were sorted from live CD3+CD8+TCRalphabeta+ cells. Broader study findings: Only baseline and M1 samples entered the published repertoire comparisons.

Germline V lookup: CDR1 KGHDR, CDR2 SFDVKD. The CDR3 spans 14 residues. V gave up 4 bases and J gave up 2 bases, with 11 bases separating them. Each library started from roughly 16 ng of total RNA using the QIAseq Immune Repertoire TCR panel. TCRdb reanalysed the reads using MiXCR and keeps one entry per CDR3 protein. The data contain fewer than 1,000 distinct CDR3 sequences, approximately 7.5% of them seen just once; the ten biggest clones take up roughly 29%. Sequenced material: CD8+ T cells from PBMCs, taken at baseline or after one month of anti-PD-1 therapy (not recorded which). The chain recombines TRBV24-1 with TRBJ2-7; D perhaps matches TRBD1 (6 bases). The receptor's source is a human donor with melanoma. CDR3 nucleotide sequence: TGTGCCACCAGTGAATGGGACACCCCCTACGAGCAGTACCTC. Its protein product is CATSEWDTPYEQYL.